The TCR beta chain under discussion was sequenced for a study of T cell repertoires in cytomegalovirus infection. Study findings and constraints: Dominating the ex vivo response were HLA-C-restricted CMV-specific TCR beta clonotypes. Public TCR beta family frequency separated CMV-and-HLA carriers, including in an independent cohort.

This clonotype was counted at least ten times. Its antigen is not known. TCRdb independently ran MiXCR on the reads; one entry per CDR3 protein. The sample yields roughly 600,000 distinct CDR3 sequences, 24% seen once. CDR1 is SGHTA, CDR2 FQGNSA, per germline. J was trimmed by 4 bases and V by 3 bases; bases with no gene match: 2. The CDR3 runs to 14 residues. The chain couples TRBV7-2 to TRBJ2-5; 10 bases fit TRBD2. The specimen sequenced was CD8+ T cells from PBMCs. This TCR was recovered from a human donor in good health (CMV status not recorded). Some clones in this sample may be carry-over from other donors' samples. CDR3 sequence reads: CASSFIAGGETQYF. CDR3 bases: TGTGCCAGCAGCTTTATAGCGGGGGGAGAGACCCAGTACTTC.